The entry below describes one T cell receptor beta chain. The antigen is undetermined. The data originate from a study of PD-1 blockade in classical Hodgkin lymphoma. Across the whole study: A 3 mg/kg intravenous dose of nivolumab was received by patients every 2 weeks. General study findings and limits: Lower baseline TCR diversity marked trial partial responders and progressors. TCR diversity in CD4+, not CD8+, cells rose significantly by C4D1.

Clones were sequenced by immunoSEQ multiplex PCR, and TCRdb holds only the in-frame ones, with some missing. The sample comprises tens of thousands of clones, around 80% of which are singletons, and about 9.4% rests with the top ten. Germline assignment: CDR1 SGHNT and CDR2 YYREEE (reference sequence). This CDR3 has 16 amino acids. J was trimmed by 3 bases and V by 4 bases; bases with no gene match: 7. Time point meaning: cycle 4 day 1 (C4D1), after less than 7 weeks of nivolumab. Autologous stem cell transplantation was followed by relapse in every patient, and brentuximab vedotin exposure varied. Best outcomes ranged across complete response, partial response and progressive disease.

The source was peripheral blood mononuclear cells (PBMCs), collected before the fourth cycle of nivolumab. The J gene is TRBJ2-2, the V gene TRBV5-4, with TRBD2 matching over 9 bases. This clonotype originated in a human donor with classical Hodgkin lymphoma. The CDR3 is CASSPGVAGDTGELFF. The CDR3 region has the DNA TGTGCCAGCAGCCCCGGGGTAGCGGGGGACACCGGGGAGCTGTTTTTT.